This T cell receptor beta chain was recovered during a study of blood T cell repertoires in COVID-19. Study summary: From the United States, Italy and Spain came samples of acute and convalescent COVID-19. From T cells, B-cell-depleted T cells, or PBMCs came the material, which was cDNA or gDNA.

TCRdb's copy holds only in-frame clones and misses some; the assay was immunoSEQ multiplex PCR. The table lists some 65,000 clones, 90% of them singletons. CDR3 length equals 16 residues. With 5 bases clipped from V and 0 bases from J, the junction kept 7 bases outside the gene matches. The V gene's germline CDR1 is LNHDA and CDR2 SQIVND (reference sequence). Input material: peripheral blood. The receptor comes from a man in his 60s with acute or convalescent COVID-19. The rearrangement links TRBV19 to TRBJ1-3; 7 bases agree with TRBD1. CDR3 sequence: CASSSDRISSGNTIYF. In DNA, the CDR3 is TGTGCCAGTAGTTCGGACAGGATAAGCTCTGGAAACACCATATATTTT.